Below, 17 T cell receptor beta chains from the same sample are listed, as sequenced in a study of immune evolution from preneoplasia to lung adenocarcinoma. Clones were sequenced by immunoSEQ multiplex PCR, and TCRdb holds only the in-frame ones, with some missing. Here the sample spans over 7,000 clones, about four fifths being singletons. Sequenced material: FFPE invasive lung adenocarcinoma tissue. Receptor source: a person aged 40-50 years with lung adenocarcinoma.

The rearrangement joins TRBV10-3 to TRBJ1-1, with 10 bases identical to TRBD1. V was pared by 4 bases and J by 8 bases, with 4 bases of the junction left unmatched. The CDR3 totals 13 residues. Looked up from germline, CDR1 is ENHRY and CDR2 is SYGVKD. The chain's CDR3 is CAISGGTGDEAFF. CDR3 sequence (DNA): TGTGCCATCAGTGGGGGGACAGGGGACGAAGCTTTCTTT.

The genes are TRBV5-1 and TRBJ2-1; TRBD1 matches 7 bases. The CDR3 extends over 16 amino acids. CDR1 and CDR2 from the germline V gene are SGHRS and YFSETQ. J gave up 6 bases and V 0 bases, and 9 bases lay outside the gene matches. CDR3 DNA: TGCGCCAGCAGCTTGGCAGGGGGAGCAGGGTCCAATGAGCAGTTCTTC. The encoded protein is CASSLAGGAGSNEQFF. The whole variable domain, filled in from reference TRBV5-1 and TRBJ2-1, reads KAGVTQTPRYLIKTRGQQVTLSCSPISGHRSVSWYQQTPGQGLQFLFEYFSETQRNKGNFPGRFSGRQFSNSRSEMNVSTLELGDSALYLCASSLAGGAGSNEQFFGPGTRLTVL.

The table lists this clone with a count of one. The genes are TRBV7-2 and TRBJ1-1, with D perhaps TRBD1 (6 bases). This CDR3 region has 15 residues. V gave up 4 bases and J gave up 11 bases, with 23 bases separating them. Germline CDR1 is SGHTA and CDR2 is FQGNSA. CDR3 protein: CASSSRGWQARLAFF. The DNA of the CDR3 is TGTGCCAGCAGCTCGAGGGGGTGGCAGGCGAGATTGGCTTTCTTT.

V is TRBV28 and J is TRBJ1-2; 8 nucleotides line up with TRBD1. V was clipped by 4 bases and J by 1 base; unmatched bases: 5. Germline V gene data show CDR1 as MDHEN and CDR2 as SYDVKM. CDR3 length: 15 residues. The CDR3 region has the DNA TGTGCCAGCAGTTGGACAGGGATAATTAACTATGGCTACACCTTC. Encoded protein: CASSWTGIINYGYTF.

This chain connects TRBV30 to TRBJ1-3; D unresolved. Germline loops: CDR1 GTSNPN, CDR2 SVGIG (reference sequence). The CDR3 consists of 15 residues. V shed 5 bases and J shed 1 base, with 15 bases lying between them. The CDR3 DNA reads TGTGCCTGGGGAAATGGACGCTTATCTGGAAACACCATATATTTT. It encodes CAWGNGRLSGNTIYF. Drawing the rest from reference TRBV30 and TRBJ1-3, the complete variable domain is SQTIHQWPATLVQPVGSPLSLECTVEGTSNPNLYWYRQAAGRGLQLLFYSVGIGQISSEVPQNLSASRPQDRQFILSSKKLLLSDSGFYLCAWGNGRLSGNTIYFGEGSWLTVV.

The rearrangement uses TRBV7-9 and TRBJ1-1, with TRBD1 matching over 9 bases. Germline lookup yields CDR1 SEHNR and CDR2 FQNEAQ (reference sequence). V lost 5 bases and J lost 1; bases outside the gene matches: 5. This CDR3 spans 15 amino acids. CDR3 nucleotide sequence: TGTGCCAGCAGCCATGGGACAGGGAGGAACACTGAAGCTTTCTTT. This gives the protein CASSHGTGRNTEAFF.

V gene TRBV19 combines with J gene TRBJ2-7, with D perhaps matching TRBD2 (5 bases). The ends were cut back, 1 base at V and 5 bases at J, with 12 bases in the middle. This CDR3 contains 14 residues. Germline V gene lookup returns CDR1 LNHDA and CDR2 SQIVND (reference sequence). CDR3 residues: CASSIAGRADEQYF. The CDR3 region has the DNA TGTGCCAGTAGTATAGCTGGCAGAGCGGACGAGCAGTACTTC. Complete variable domain (other parts from reference TRBV19 and TRBJ2-7): DGGITQSPKYLFRKEGQNVTLSCEQNLNHDAMYWYRQDPGQGLRLIYYSQIVNDFQKGDIAEGYSVSREKKESFPLTVTSAQKNPTAFYLCASSIAGRADEQYFGPGTRLTVT.

The genes are TRBV27 and TRBJ1-5, with D possibly being TRBD1 (5 bases). The CDR3 sequence is 15 residues long. Germline V CDR1 and CDR2: MNHEY, SMNVEV (reference sequence). The ends were cut back, 6 bases at V and 3 bases at J, with 15 bases in the middle. CDR3 bases: TGTGCCAGCAGCCCGCGGGGGGGAAACAATCAGCCCCAGCATTTT. This encodes CASSPRGGNNQPQHF.

The chain couples TRBV7-2 to TRBJ1-3, with D perhaps TRBD1 (5 bases). V was shortened by 6 bases and J by 0 bases, with 6 bases between the two germline ends. In germline, CDR1 is SGHTA, CDR2 FQGNSA. CDR3 length: 13 residues. In DNA, the CDR3 is TGTGCCAGCAGTACAGGCTCTGGAAACACCATATATTTT. It specifies CASSTGSGNTIYF.

The J gene is TRBJ2-2, the V gene TRBV7-2; TRBD2 matches at 7 bases. Per the germline V gene, CDR1 is SGHTA and CDR2 is FQGNSA. With V trimmed by 1 base and J by 6 bases, 8 bases remained unmatched. There are 16 residues in the CDR3. This CDR3 reads CASSLGGGRSSGELFF. For the CDR3, the DNA is TGTGCCAGCAGCTTAGGGGGCGGGAGATCGTCCGGGGAGCTGTTTTTT.

This chain uses TRBV19 with TRBJ1-5, with no clear D. The length of the CDR3 is 16 residues. The germline CDR1 and CDR2 sequences are LNHDA and SQIVND (reference sequence). The V end was cut by 3 bases, the J end by 7 bases, with 19 bases between. CDR3 bases: TGTGCCAGTAGTATCTCGGGTTCTTCGAGGGTCCAGCCCCAGCATTTT. Its protein product is CASSISGSSRVQPQHF.

This clone was observed a single time. The J gene is TRBJ1-3, the V gene TRBV5-1; TRBD1 might be the D (6 bases). V dropped 3 bases and J dropped 0 bases, with 10 bases sitting between them. The length of the CDR3 is 15 residues. Germline assignment: CDR1 SGHRS and CDR2 YFSETQ. DNA of the CDR3: TGCGCCAGCAGCTCAGGGGAACACTCTGGAAACACCATATATTTT. It codes for CASSSGEHSGNTIYF. Together with reference TRBV5-1 and TRBJ1-3, the CDR3 gives the full variable domain: KAGVTQTPRYLIKTRGQQVTLSCSPISGHRSVSWYQQTPGQGLQFLFEYFSETQRNKGNFPGRFSGRQFSNSRSEMNVSTLELGDSALYLCASSSGEHSGNTIYFGEGSWLTVV.

This chain links TRBV11-2 with TRBJ2-7; 11 bases align to TRBD2. Germline CDR1 and CDR2: SGHAT and FQNNGV. The V gene end was trimmed by 5 bases and the J gene end by 9 bases; junction bases not matched to a gene: 9. The CDR3 runs to 14 residues. The CDR3, as DNA: TGTGCCAGCAGCCTTAGCGGGAGGGGGTTGAGGCAGTACTTC. Translation: CASSLSGRGLRQYF.

The J gene is TRBJ1-2, the V gene TRBV7-9; weak D call: TRBD1 (5 bases). The germline V gene encodes CDR1 SEHNR and CDR2 FQNEAQ (reference sequence). V was shortened by 5 bases and J by 3 bases, with 16 bases between the two germline ends. The CDR3 loop spans 15 amino acids. The DNA for the CDR3 is TGTGCCAGCAGCCCCTGGCAGGGTGTTGACTATGGCTACACCTTC. Protein: CASSPWQGVDYGYTF.

The rearrangement joins TRBV7-9 to TRBJ1-2; unclear D gene. V dropped 1 base and J dropped 7 bases, with 13 bases sitting between them. The CDR3 is made up of 14 amino acids. CDR1 and CDR2 from the germline V gene are SEHNR and FQNEAQ (reference sequence). CDR3 coding DNA: TGTGCCAGCAGCTTAGACCTGACATCCGGTGGCTACACCTTC. Amino acids: CASSLDLTSGGYTF.

The chain couples TRBV4-1 to TRBJ1-1, with a weak D call TRBD1 (6 bases). The germline V gene has CDR1 MGHRA and CDR2 YSYEKL. Trimming took off 5 bases at V and 4 bases at J, with 23 bases between the two ends. This CDR3 spans 17 amino acids. Written as DNA, the CDR3 is TGCGCCAGCAGCTACGCCCTGACAGGTGGGGTGAGCACTGAAGCTTTCTTT. It translates to CASSYALTGGVSTEAFF.

The CDR3 here is CASSLDGPRNTGQHF. CDR3 DNA sequence: TGCGCCAGCAGCTTGGATGGTCCCAGAAACACTGGCCAGCATTTT. The V and J genes are TRBV5-1 and TRBJ1-5; D unclear. Germline V lookup: CDR1 SGHRS, CDR2 YFSETQ. The CDR3 has 15 residues. The V end was cut by 0 bases, the J end by 12 bases, with 19 bases between.